These 5 T cell receptor beta chains originate from one sample sequenced in a study of CD8 T cells in Susac syndrome (dated by TCRdb to the late 2010s). The library was produced with the immunoSEQ multiplex PCR assay. RNA was extracted with the RNeasy kit and 0.5 to 1 ug was reverse transcribed using random hexamers. TCRdb applied fastp at Q25 and MiXCR to the public reads, then kept only in-frame beta chains. Entries that share a CDR3 protein sequence are merged under the most common genes and DNA. The sample profile shows about 200,000 distinct CDR3 sequences; roughly 96% of them were found once. About 0.096% of the sample goes to the ten largest clones. The sequenced sample consisted of CD4+ T cells from PBMCs. These receptors were obtained from a human donor with multiple sclerosis.

The chain couples TRBV24-1 to TRBJ2-7; D remains unclear. CDR3 length: 14 amino acids. Trimming left V 5 bases short and J 4 bases short, with 14 bases between. From germline, CDR1 is KGHDR and CDR2 SFDVKD. CDR3: CATSVVEEGYEQYF. The CDR3, as DNA: TGTGCCACCAGTGTCGTGGAAGAAGGGTACGAGCAGTACTTC.

The chain couples TRBV4-1 to TRBJ1-2; TRBD1 agrees at 8 bases. The V gene end was trimmed by 0 bases and the J gene end by 4 bases; junction bases not matched to a gene: 4. This CDR3 spans 15 amino acids. Germline-derived CDR1 and CDR2 are MGHRA and YSYEKL. CDR3 nucleotides: TGCGCCAGCAGCCAAGAGGACAGGGTCGGCTATGGCTACACCTTC. As protein: CASSQEDRVGYGYTF.

Of note for this clonotype: Its ends do not fully match the called genes, so a read error is possible. The chain is built from TRBV20-1 and TRBJ1-1; 9 bases map to TRBD1. CDR1 DFQATT and CDR2 SNEGSKA come from the germline V gene (reference sequence). The length of the CDR3 is 11 residues. The CDR3 sequence: CSARPGTGQIF. The CDR3 coding sequence is TGCAGTGCTAGACCCGGGACAGGGCAGATCTTT.

This clonotype was counted once. The chain is built from TRBV7-9 and TRBJ2-3; a possible D gene is TRBD2 (6 bases). CDR1 and CDR2 from the germline V gene are SEHNR and FQNEAQ (reference sequence). V was pared by 3 bases and J by 0 bases, with 10 bases between. CDR3 length: 15 amino acids. DNA for the CDR3: TGTGCCAGCAGCTTTGGAGGGCGTAGCACAGATACGCAGTATTTT. Amino acids: CASSFGGRSTDTQYF.

The sample holds a few counts of this clonotype. The chain is built from TRBV27 and TRBJ2-1; the D call may be TRBD1 or TRBD2 (5 bases each). CDR1 is MNHEY and CDR2 is SMNVEV in the germline V gene (reference sequence). The V and J ends lost 5 bases and 9 bases respectively, with 8 bases between them. The CDR3 covers 11 residues. The CDR3 coding sequence is TGTGCCAGCAGTGGGGGTGGTGAGCAGTTCTTC. This gives the protein CASSGGGEQFF.